This T cell receptor beta chain appears in the sequencing data of a study of blood T cells in healthy people across ages. This clonotype turned up a few times. What it recognizes is unknown. V shed 3 bases and J shed 5 bases, with 13 bases lying between them. Germline CDR1 is LGHNA and CDR2 is YSLEER. This CDR3 contains 15 residues. Primers used in a second PCR of about 6 to 12 cycles were a sample-barcoded 5' primer and a J-beta primer mix. Every cDNA molecule carried a tag from a template-switch adaptor bearing 12 random nucleotides. TCRdb redid the calling of the 5' RACE reads with MiXCR, one entry per CDR3 protein. The repertoire includes hundreds of thousands of distinct CDR3 sequences, about 28% of them detected once, and roughly a sixth sits in the top ten. General study results and limits: TCR beta diversity per million T cells fell roughly linearly with age.

This TCR came from an elderly woman in good health. The sequencing input was blood. The chain is built from TRBV4-3 and TRBJ1-4; D not certain. The CDR3 sequence is CASSQLRAGNEKLFF. The CDR3 DNA sequence: TGCGCCAGCAGCCAGCTCAGAGCGGGAAATGAAAAACTGTTTTTT.